This TCR beta chain stems from a study of Ad26.COV2.S vaccination and SARS-CoV-2 variants. At the level of the study: Enrollment placed the donor in the COV1001 Ad26.COV2.S trial arm. Ad26.COV2.S, an intramuscular injection, was given once or twice 56 days apart. Study results and limitations: Reportedly, spike-specific CD8+ and CD4+ T cell responses achieved substantial breadth once vaccination had taken place.

The method was immunoSEQ multiplex PCR; TCRdb's version includes in-frame clones alone and lacks a portion of them. This repertoire shows more than 300,000 clones, 65% to 90% found once; its top ten account for over 8.5%. Trimming pared 5 bases from V and 2 bases from J, leaving 15 bases between. Per the germline V gene, CDR1 is LGHNA and CDR2 is YSLEER. CDR3 length equals 15 residues. This clone was seen a handful of times. Its antigen is unknown. Documented treatment: over 15 received Ad26.COV2.S at low or high dose, single or two shots; 5 received placebo; per-sample allocation not given. Collection of samples fell on day 63 after the first vaccine or placebo injection.

V and J are TRBV4-3 and TRBJ1-2; D may be TRBD1 (5 bases). The source was peripheral blood, collected in a trial of Ad26.COV2.S vaccine versus placebo. The TCR was taken from a person aged 18 to 65 who received the Ad26.COV2.S COVID-19 vaccine or a placebo. CDR3 sequence: CASSYRSGINYGYTF. The CDR3 DNA follows: TGCGCCAGCAGCTACCGCTCAGGGATCAACTATGGCTACACCTTC.